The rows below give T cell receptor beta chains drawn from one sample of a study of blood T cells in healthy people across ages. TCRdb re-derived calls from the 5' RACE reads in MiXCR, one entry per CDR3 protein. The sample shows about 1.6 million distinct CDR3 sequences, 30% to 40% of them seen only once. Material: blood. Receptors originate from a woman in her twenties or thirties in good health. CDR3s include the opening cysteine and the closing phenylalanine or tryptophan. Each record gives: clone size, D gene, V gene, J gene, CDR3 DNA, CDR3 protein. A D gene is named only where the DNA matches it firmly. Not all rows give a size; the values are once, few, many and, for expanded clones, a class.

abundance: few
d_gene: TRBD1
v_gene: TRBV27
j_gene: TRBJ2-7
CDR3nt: TGTGCCAGCAGTTTAGTTTCTGTGGGACAGGGTGGCAAGCAGTACTTC
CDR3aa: CASSLVSVGQGGKQYF

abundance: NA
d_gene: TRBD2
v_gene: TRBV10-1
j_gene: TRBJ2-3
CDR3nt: TGCGCCAGCAGTGAGGCGGGAGCGGGCCCAGATACGCAGTATTTT
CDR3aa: CASSEAGAGPDTQYF

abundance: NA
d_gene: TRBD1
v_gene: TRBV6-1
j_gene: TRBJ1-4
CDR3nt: TGTGCCAGCAGTACCGCCGGGACAGCTAATGAAAAACTGTTTTTT
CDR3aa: CASSTAGTANEKLFF

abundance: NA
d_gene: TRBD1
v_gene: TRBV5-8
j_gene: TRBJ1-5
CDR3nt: TGTGCCAGCAGCCGGGACAGGGGCTATCAGCCCCAGCATTTT
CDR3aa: CASSRDRGYQPQHF

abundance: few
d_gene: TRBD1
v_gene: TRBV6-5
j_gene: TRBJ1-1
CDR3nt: TGTGCCAGCAGTTTCATACAGGGGGTAAAGACTGAAGCTTTCTTT
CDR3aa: CASSFIQGVKTEAFF

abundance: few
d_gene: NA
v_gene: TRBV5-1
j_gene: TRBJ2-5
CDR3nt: TGCGCCAGCAGCTTGGTGGAGGGGGCAGCTCAAGAGACCCAGTACTTC
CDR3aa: CASSLVEGAAQETQYF

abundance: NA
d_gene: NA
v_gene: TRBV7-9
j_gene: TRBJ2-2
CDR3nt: TGTGCCAGCAGCTTACATCTTCGGTCCGGGGAGCTGTTTTTT
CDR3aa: CASSLHLRSGELFF

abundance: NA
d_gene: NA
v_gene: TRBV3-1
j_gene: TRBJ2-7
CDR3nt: TGTGCCAGCAGCCTCTCTAGCATCGGCGAGCAGTACTTC
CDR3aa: CASSLSSIGEQYF

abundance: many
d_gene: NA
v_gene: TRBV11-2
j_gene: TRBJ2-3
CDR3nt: TGTGCCAGCAGCTTCTCCTCGGGCACAGATACGCAGTATTTT
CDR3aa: CASSFSSGTDTQYF

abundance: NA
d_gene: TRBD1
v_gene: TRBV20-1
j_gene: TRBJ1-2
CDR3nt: TGCAGTGCTAGAGGTCTGACAGGGAACTATGGCTACACCTTC
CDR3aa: CSARGLTGNYGYTF

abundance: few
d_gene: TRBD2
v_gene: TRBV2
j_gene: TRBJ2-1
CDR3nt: TGTGCCACAAAAGGGACTAGTGGGGGAAGTTTCGAAGAGCAGTTCTTC
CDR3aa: CATKGTSGGSFEEQFF

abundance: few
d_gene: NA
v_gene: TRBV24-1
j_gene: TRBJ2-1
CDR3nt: TGTGCCACCAGTGATCCCTTCGGTAGGGAGCAGTTCTTC
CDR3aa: CATSDPFGREQFF

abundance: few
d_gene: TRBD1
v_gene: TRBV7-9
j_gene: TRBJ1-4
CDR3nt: TGTGCCAGCAGCCCGGGACAGTATAATGAAAAACTGTTTTTT
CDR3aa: CASSPGQYNEKLFF

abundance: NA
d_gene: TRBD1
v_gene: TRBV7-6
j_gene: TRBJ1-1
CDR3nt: TGTGCCAGCAGCCCCCCTGCAGGGGGGGGGACTGAAGCTTTCTTT
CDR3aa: CASSPPAGGGTEAFF

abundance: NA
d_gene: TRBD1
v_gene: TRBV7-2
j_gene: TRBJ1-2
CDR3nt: TGTGCCAGCAGCTCCGCCCAGGGGGCCTCCCACTATGGCTACACCTTC
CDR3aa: CASSSAQGASHYGYTF

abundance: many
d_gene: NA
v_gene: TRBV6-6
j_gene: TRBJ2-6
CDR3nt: TGTGCCAGCCGGGACGGAGTCTCTGGGGCCAACGTCCTGACTTTC
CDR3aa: CASRDGVSGANVLTF

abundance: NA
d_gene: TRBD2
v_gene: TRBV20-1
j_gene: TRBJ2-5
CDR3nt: TGCAGTGCGAAAGGTCGGGGGACTATAGGACTTGGAGAGACCCAGTACTTC
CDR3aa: CSAKGRGTIGLGETQYF

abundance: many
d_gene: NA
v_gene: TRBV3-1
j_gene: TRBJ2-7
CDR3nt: TGTGCCAGCAGCCAAGAGGCTGGTCGGCAGTACTTC
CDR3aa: CASSQEAGRQYF

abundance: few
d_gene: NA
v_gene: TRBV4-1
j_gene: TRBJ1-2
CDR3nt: TGCGCCAGCAGCCCCCCTGAGGCTAACTATGGCTACACCTTC
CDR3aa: CASSPPEANYGYTF

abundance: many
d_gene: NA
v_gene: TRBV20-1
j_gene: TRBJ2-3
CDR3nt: TGCAGTGCTAGGTGCTATGTTGGGTGCGGTAGCACAGATACGCAGTATTTT
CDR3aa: CSARCYVGCGSTDTQYF

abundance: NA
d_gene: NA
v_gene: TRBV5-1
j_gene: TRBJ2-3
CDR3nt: TGCGCCAGCAGCTTGGGAGGGTCGCGGCCCAGCACAGATACGCAGTATTTT
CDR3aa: CASSLGGSRPSTDTQYF

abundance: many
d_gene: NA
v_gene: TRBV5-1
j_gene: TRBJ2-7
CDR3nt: TGCGCCAGCAGCCTGACAGGTGCTTCCTACGAGCAGTACTTC
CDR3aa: CASSLTGASYEQYF

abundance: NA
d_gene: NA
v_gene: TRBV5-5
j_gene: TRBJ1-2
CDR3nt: TGTGCCAGCAGCTTGGATTCTAGGAGTTCGGGCTACACCTTC
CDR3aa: CASSLDSRSSGYTF

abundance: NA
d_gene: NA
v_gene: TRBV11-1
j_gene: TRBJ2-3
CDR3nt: TGTGCCAGCGCGGATATAGCGCCTAGCACAGATACGCAGTATTTT
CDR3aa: CASADIAPSTDTQYF

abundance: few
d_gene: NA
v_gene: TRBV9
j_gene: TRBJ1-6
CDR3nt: TGTGCCAGCAGCGCGTCAGGTAGAGGGGATTCACCCCTCCACTTT
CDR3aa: CASSASGRGDSPLHF

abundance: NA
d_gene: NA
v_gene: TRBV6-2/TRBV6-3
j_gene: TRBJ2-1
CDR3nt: TGTGCCAGCAGTTACCCGGACTCTAAATTTATCTCCTACAATGAGCAGTTCTTC
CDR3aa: CASSYPDSKFISYNEQFF

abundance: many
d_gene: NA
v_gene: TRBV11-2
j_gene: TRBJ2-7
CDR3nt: TGTGCCAGCGGCCCGGGAAACTCCTACGAGCAGTACTTC
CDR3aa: CASGPGNSYEQYF

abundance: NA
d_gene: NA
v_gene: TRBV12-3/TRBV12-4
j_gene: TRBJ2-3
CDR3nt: TGTGCCAACAGTCTTAGCACAGATACGCAGTATTTT
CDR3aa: CANSLSTDTQYF

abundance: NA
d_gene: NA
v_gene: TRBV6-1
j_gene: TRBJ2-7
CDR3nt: TGTGCCAGTATGGACTGGAGCTCTGCCTACGAGCAGTACTTC
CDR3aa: CASMDWSSAYEQYF

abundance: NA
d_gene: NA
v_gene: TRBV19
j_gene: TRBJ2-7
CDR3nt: TGTGCCAGTATGGGCAGCAAGAGAGGTACCTACGAGCAGTACTTC
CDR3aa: CASMGSKRGTYEQYF

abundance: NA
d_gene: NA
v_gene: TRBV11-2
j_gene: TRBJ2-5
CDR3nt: TGTGCCAGCAGCCCGAATCCTTCTCTAGTCTCAGAGACCCAGTACTTC
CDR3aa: CASSPNPSLVSETQYF

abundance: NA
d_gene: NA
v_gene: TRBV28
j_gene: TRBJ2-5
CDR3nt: TGTGCCAGCAGCCTATTCTGGGAGACCCAGTACTTC
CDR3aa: CASSLFWETQYF

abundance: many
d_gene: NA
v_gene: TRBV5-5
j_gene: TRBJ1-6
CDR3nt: TGTGCCAGCAGTATGTTGACAGATTCACCCCTCCACTTT
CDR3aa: CASSMLTDSPLHF

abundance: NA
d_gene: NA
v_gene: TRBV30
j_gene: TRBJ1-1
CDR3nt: TGTGCCTGGAGTGCTGACAACTACGCTGAAGCTTTCTTT
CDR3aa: CAWSADNYAEAFF

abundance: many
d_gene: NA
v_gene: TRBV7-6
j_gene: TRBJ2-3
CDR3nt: TGCGCCAGCAGCTCCCAACGTGGAGATACGCAGTATTTT
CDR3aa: CASSSQRGDTQYF

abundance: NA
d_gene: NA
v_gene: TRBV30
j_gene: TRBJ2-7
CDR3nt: TGTGCCTGGAGTCACCGGGACATGAGTCTCGAGCAGTACTTC
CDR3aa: CAWSHRDMSLEQYF

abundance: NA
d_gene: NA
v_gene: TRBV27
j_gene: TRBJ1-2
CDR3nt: TGTGCCAGCAGTTTATTTCCGGGGCTAAACTATGGCTACACCTTC
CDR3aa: CASSLFPGLNYGYTF

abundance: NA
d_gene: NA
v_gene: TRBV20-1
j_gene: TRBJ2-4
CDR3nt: TGCAGTGCCCCGGACAGTTTGTCCAAAAACATTCAGTACTTC
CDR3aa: CSAPDSLSKNIQYF

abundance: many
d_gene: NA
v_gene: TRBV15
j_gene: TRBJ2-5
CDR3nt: TGTGCCACCAGCAGAGATAGGACCACTCGGCAGACCCAGTACTTC
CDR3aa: CATSRDRTTRQTQYF

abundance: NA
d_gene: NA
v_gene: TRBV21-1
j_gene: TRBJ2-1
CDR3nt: TGTGCCAGCAGCAATCATGGGACAGGGGTTTGCAATGAGCAGTTCTTC
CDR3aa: CASSNHGTGVCNEQFF

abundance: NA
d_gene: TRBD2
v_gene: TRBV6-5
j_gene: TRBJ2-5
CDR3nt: TGTGCCAGCAGTTCAGTAAGAAGCGGGGGGGCCCTGGGAGAGACCCAGTACTTC
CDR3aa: CASSSVRSGGALGETQYF

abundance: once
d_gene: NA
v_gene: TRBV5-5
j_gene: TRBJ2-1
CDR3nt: TGTACCAGCAGCTTGGGACCGTATGAGCAGTTCTTC
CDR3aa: CTSSLGPYEQFF

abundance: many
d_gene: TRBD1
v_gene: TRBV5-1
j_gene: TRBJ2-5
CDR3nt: TGCGCCAGCAGCACACAGGGGGCGAGGCAAGAGACCCAGTACTTC
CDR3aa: CASSTQGARQETQYF

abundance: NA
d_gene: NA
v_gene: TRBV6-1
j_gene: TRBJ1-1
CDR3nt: TGTGCCAGCAGTGCACGGGGAATGAACACTGAAGCTTTCTTT
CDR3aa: CASSARGMNTEAFF

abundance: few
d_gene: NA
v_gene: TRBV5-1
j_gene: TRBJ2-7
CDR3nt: TGCGCCAGCAGCTTGGAGGTCTTACTCTACGAGCAGTACTTC
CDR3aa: CASSLEVLLYEQYF

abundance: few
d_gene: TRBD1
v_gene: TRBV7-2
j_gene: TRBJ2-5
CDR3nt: TGTGCCAGCAGCCGGGACAGGTACCAAGAGACCCAGTACTTC
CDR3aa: CASSRDRYQETQYF

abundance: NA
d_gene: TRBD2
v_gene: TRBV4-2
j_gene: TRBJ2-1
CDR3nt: TGTGCCAGCAGCCCGAGTCGGGCGGGAGGGTCCTACAATGAGCAGTTCTTC
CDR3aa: CASSPSRAGGSYNEQFF

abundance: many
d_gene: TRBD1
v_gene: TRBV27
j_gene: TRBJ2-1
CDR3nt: TGTGCCAGCGCAACCGGGACAGGGGTAGGTGAGCAGTTCTTC
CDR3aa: CASATGTGVGEQFF

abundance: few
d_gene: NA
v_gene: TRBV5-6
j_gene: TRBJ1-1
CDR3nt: TGTGCCAGCAGCTTGTTTCGGGGTTTGAACACTGAAGCTTTCTTT
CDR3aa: CASSLFRGLNTEAFF

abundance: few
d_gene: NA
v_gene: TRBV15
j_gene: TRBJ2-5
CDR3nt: TGTGCCACCAGCAGAGTTATCGTGGGTAGCTGGGAAGAGACCCAGTACTTC
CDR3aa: CATSRVIVGSWEETQYF

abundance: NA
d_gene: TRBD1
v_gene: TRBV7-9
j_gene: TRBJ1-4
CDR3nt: TGTGCCAGCAGCCCTCCCGGGACAGTCCATGCAACTAATGAAAAACTGTTTTTT
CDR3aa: CASSPPGTVHATNEKLFF

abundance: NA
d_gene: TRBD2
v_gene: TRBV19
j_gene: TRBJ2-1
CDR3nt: TGTGCCAGTAGTATCAGGGCTAGCGGAGCCTACAATGAGCAGTTCTTC
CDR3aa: CASSIRASGAYNEQFF